This T cell receptor (beta chain) was captured in a study of cytomegalovirus exposure and HLA in healthy donors. Regarding the study as a whole: Cytomegalovirus association was listed for 164 TCR beta chains.

In germline, CDR1 is MNHNS, CDR2 SASEGT. V was pared by 6 bases and J by 3 bases, with 12 bases between. CDR3 size: 14 residues. In regard to this clone: Its antigen remains unknown.

PCR amplification relied on 60 Vbeta primers (plus 13 Jbeta primers). Repertoires were generated with immunoSEQ multiplex PCR, while TCRdb's copy carries only in-frame clones and drops some. This sample carries over 150,000 clones, 80% of them seen once, and the ten largest clones take roughly 5.5%. This chain links TRBV6-1 with TRBJ1-5; maybe TRBD1 (6 bases). The clonotype originates from a woman in her thirties or forties in good health and CMV-seropositive. Input material: PBMCs. Here the CDR3 reads CASRDMGANQPQHF. The CDR3 bases are TGTGCCAGCAGGGACATGGGGGCCAATCAGCCCCAGCATTTT.